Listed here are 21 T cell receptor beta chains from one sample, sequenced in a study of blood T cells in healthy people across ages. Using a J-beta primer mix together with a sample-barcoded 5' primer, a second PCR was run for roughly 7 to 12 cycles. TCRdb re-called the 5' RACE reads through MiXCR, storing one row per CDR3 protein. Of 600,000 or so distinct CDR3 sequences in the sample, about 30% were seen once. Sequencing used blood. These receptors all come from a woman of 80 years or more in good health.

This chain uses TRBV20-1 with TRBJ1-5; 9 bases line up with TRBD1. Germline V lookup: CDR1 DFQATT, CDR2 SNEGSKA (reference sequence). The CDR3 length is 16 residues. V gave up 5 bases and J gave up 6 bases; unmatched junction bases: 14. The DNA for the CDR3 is TGCAGTGCTGTTCCTCTCGGACAGGGGAGGGGTCAGCCCCAGCATTTT. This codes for CSAVPLGQGRGQPQHF.

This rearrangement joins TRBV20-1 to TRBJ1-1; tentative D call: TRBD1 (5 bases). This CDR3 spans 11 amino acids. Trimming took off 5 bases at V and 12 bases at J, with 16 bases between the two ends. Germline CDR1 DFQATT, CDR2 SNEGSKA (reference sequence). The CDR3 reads CSASGPLGTFF. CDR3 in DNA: TGCAGTGCTTCAGGGCCCTTAGGAACTTTCTTT.

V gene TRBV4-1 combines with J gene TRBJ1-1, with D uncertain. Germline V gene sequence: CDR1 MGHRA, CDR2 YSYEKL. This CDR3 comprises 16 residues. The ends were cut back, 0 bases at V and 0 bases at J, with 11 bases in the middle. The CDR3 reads CASSQDPNSLNTEAFF. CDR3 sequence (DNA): TGCGCCAGCAGCCAAGATCCCAACAGCCTGAACACTGAAGCTTTCTTT.

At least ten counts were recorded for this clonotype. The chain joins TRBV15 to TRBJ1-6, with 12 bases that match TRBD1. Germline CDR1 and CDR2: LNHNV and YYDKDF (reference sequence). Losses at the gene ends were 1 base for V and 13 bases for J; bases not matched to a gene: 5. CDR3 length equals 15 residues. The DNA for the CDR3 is TGTGCCACCAGCAGAGCCGGGACAGGGGGCGGCCCCCTCCACTTT. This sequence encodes CATSRAGTGGGPLHF.

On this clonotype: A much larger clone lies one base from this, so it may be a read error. The CDR3 DNA is TGCAGTGCTGATGGGACTAGCAGGAACTCCTACGAGCAGTACTTC. Translation: CSADGTSRNSYEQYF. The chain is built from TRBV20-1 and TRBJ2-7, with 9 bases fitting TRBD2. The trim removed 5 bases at V and 0 bases at J, leaving 8 bases unmatched. Germline V gene lookup returns CDR1 DFQATT and CDR2 SNEGSKA (reference sequence). The CDR3 totals 15 residues.

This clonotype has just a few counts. The CDR3 nucleotides read TGTGCCAGCAGCCGGACGAGGAGCAATCAGCCCCAGCATTTT. Amino acid sequence: CASSRTRSNQPQHF. The chain couples TRBV11-2 to TRBJ1-5; the D is unclear. The CDR3 sequence is 14 residues long. The germline gives CDR1 SGHAT, CDR2 FQNNGV. The germline V and J ends were trimmed by 5 bases and 1 base, with 9 bases remaining between them. Full variable domain (outside the CDR3, taken from reference TRBV11-2 and TRBJ1-5): EAGVAQSPRYKIIEKRQSVAFWCNPISGHATLYWYQQILGQGPKLLIQFQNNGVVDDSQLPKDRFSAERLKGVDSTLKIQPAKLEDSAVYLCASSRTRSNQPQHFGDGTRLSIL.

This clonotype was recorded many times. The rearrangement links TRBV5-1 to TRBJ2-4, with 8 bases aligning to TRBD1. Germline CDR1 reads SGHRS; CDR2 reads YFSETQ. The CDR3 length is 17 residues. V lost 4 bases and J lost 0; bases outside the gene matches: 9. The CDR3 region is CASSPEGTGLAKNIQYF. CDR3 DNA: TGCGCCAGCAGCCCCGAGGGGACAGGTCTAGCCAAAAACATTCAGTACTTC.

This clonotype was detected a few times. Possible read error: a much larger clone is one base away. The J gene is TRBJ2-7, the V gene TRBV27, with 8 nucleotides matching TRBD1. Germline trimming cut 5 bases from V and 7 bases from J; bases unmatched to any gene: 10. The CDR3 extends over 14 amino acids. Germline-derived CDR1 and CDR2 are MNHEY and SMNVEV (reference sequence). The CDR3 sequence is CASSPGQVINEQYF. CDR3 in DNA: TGTGCCAGCAGTCCGGGACAGGTGATCAATGAGCAGTACTTC.

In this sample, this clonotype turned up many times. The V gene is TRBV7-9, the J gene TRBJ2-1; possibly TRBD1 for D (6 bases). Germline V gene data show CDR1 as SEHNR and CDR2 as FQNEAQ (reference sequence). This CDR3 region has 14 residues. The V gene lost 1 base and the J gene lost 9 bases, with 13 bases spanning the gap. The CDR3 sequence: CASSLEVGASEQFF. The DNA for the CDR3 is TGTGCCAGCAGCTTAGAGGTGGGGGCCTCTGAGCAGTTCTTC.

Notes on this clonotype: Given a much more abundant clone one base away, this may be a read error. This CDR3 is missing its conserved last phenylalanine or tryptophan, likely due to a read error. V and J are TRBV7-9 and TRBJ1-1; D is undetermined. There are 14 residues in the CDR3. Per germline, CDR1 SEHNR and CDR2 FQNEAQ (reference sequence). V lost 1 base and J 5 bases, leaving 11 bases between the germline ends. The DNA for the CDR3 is TGTGCCAGCAGCTTAGAACGGGGAAGTACTGAAGCTTTCTAT. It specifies CASSLERGSTEAFY.

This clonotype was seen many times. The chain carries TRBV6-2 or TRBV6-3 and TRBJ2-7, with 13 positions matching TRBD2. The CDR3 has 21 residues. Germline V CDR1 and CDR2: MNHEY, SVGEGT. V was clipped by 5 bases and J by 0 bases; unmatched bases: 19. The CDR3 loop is CASSPRRGAGTSGASSYEQYF. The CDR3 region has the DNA TGTGCCAGCAGTCCAAGGAGAGGCGCCGGGACTAGCGGGGCGAGCTCCTACGAGCAGTACTTC.

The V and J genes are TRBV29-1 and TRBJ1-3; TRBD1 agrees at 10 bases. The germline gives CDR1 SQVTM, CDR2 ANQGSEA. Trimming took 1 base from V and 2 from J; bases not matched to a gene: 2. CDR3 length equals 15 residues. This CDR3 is CSVEVDRGPGNTIYF. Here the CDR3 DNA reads TGCAGCGTTGAAGTAGACAGGGGGCCTGGAAACACCATATATTTT.

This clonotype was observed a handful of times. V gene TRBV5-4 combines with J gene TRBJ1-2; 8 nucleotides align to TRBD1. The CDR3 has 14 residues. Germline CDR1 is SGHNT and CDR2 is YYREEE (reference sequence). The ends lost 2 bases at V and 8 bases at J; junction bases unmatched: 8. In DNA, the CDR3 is TGTGCCAGCAGCTTTAACAGGGACAGGAGCGGCTACACCTTC. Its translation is CASSFNRDRSGYTF. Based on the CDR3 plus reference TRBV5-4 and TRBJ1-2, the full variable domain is ETGVTQSPTHLIKTRGQQVTLRCSSQSGHNTVSWYQQALGQGPQFIFQYYREEENGRGNFPPRFSGLQFPNYSSELNVNALELDDSALYLCASSFNRDRSGYTFGSGTRLTVV.

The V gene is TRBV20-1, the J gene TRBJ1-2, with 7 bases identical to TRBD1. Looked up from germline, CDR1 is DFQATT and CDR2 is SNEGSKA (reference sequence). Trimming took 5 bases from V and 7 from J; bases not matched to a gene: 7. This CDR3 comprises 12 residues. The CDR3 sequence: CSAYRGLSGYTF. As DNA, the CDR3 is TGCAGTGCTTACAGGGGATTGAGTGGCTACACCTTC.

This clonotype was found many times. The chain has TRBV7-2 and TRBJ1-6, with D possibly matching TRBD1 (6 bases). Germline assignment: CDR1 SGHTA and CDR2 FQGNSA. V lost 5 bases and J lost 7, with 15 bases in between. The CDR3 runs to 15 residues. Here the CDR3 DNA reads TGTGCCAGCAGCCCCAAGACAGGAGGGAATTCACCCCTCCACTTT. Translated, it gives CASSPKTGGNSPLHF. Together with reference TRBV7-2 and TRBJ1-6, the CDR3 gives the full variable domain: GAGVSQSPSNKVTEKGKDVELRCDPISGHTALYWYRQSLGQGLEFLIYFQGNSAPDKSGLPSDRFSAERTGGSVSTLTIQRTQQEDSAVYLCASSPKTGGNSPLHFGNGTRLTVT.

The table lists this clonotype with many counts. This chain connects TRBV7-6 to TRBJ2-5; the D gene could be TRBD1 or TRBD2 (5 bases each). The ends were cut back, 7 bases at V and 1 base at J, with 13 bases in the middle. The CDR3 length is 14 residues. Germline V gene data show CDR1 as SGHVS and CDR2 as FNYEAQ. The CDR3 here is CASTAIGTQETQYF. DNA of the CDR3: TGTGCCAGCACCGCAATTGGGACCCAAGAGACCCAGTACTTC.

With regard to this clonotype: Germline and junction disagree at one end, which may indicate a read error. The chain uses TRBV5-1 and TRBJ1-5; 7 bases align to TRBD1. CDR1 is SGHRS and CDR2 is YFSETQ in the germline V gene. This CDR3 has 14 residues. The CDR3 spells CAGSLGQGDQPQHF. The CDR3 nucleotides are TGCGCCGGCAGCTTGGGGCAGGGGGATCAGCCCCAGCATTTT. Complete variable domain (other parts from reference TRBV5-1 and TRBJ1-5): KAGVTQTPRYLIKTRGQQVTLSCSPISGHRSVSWYQQTPGQGLQFLFEYFSETQRNKGNFPGRFSGRQFSNSRSEMNVSTLELGDSALYLCAGSLGQGDQPQHFGDGTRLSIL.

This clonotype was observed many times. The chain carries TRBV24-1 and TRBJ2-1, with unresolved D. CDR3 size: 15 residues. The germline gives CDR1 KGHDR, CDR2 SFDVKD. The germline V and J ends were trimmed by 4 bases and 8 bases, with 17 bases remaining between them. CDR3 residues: CATSDPRSEMDEQFF. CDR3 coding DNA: TGTGCCACCAGTGACCCCCGGAGCGAAATGGATGAGCAGTTCTTC.

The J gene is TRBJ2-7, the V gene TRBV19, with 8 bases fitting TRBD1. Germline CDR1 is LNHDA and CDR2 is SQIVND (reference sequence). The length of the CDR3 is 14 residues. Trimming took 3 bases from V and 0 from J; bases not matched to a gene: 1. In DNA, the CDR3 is TGTGCCAGTAGTATCACAGGGGGCTCCTACGAGCAGTACTTC. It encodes CASSITGGSYEQYF.

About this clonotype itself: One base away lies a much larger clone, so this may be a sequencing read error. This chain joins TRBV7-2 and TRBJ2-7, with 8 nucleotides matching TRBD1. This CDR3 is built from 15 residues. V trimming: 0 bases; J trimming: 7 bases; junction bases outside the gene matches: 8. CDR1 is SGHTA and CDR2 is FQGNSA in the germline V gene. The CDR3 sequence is CASSLAFDRGNEQYF. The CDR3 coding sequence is TGTGCCAGCAGCTTAGCTTTCGACAGGGGTAATGAGCAGTACTTC.

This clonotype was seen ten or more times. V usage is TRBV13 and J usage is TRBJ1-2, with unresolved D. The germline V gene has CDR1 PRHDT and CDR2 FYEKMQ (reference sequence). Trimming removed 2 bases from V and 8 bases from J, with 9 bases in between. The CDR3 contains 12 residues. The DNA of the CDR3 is TGTGCCAGCAGCTTACAAGAGAGGGGCTACACCTTC. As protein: CASSLQERGYTF.